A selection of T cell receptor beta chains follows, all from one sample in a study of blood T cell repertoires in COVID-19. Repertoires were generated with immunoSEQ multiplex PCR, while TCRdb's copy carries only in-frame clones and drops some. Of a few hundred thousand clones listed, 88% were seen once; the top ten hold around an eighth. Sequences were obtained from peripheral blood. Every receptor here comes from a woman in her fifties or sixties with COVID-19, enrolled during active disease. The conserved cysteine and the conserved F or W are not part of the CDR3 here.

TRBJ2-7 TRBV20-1 SASLREQY
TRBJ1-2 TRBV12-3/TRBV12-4 ASSSTGSSGYT
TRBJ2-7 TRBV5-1 ASSLSSGTGTYEQY
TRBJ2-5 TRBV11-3 ASSLGGQGKETQY
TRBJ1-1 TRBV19 ASRTGTGVLGTEAF
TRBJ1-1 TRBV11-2 ASTILQGETEAF
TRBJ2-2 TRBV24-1 ATSDPKQGSIKGELF
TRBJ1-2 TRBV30 AWSSQDRNYGYT
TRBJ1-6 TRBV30 AWSVQAFENSPLH
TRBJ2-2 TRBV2 ASRADRGNTGELF
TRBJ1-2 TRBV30 ACRQGLGQTGYT
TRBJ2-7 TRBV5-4 ASSLAASFHEQY
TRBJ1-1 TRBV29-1 SVEEGPTGMAF
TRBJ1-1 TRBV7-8 ASSTLVRTGGAF
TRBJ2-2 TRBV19 ASRPAGTGELF
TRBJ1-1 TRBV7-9 ASSFKGVAEAF
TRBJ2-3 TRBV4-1 ASSLAANTDTQY
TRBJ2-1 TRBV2 ASSEEGLISYNEQF
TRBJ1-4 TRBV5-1 ASKVQQGYEKLF
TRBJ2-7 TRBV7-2 ASSFPGTSVREQY
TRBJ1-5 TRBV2 ASTFTEIISQPQH
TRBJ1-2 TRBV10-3 AISESRSRDRREPNYGYT
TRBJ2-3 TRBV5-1 ASSPKRTSGGALTDTQY
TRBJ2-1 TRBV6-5 ASSSSRGSYNEQF
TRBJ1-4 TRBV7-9 ASSLGTGNEKLF